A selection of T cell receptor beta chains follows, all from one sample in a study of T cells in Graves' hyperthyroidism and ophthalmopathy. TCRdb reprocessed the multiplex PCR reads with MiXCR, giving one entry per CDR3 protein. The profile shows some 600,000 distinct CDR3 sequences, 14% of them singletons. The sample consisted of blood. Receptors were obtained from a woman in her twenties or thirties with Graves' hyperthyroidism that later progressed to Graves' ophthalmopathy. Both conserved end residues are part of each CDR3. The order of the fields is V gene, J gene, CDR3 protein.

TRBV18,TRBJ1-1,CASSPPQGKSEAFF
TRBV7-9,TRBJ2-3,CASPRGGGSSTDTQYF
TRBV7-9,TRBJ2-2,CASSLTSGRSTGELFF
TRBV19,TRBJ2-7,CASSPSRATYEQYF
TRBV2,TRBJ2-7,CASQSQRSSYEQYF
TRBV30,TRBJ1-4,CAWKRGLEKLFF
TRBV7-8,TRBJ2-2,CASSSHRDRGPTGELFF
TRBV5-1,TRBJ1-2,CASSLDSQGVLRDYGYTF
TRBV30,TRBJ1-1,CAWSVGGTGGTEAFF
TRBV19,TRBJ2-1,CASSMRGVGGGGEQFF
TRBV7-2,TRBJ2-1,CASSSPQGGLAVNEQFF
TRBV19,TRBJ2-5,CSSGTTQETQYF
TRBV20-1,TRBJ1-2,CSLTPGGSNGYTF
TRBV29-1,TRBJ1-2,CSVEGRGVYGYTF
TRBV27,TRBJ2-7,CASSRDRHYEQYF
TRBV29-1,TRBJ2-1,CSGLRGYNEQFF
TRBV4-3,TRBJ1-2,CASSQVTGGGYGYTF
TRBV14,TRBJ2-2,CASSRSANTGELFF
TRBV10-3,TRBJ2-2,CAISGTWGTGELFF
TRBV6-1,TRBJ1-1,CASNQGWGTEAFF
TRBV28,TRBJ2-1,CASRVAGGRDEQFF
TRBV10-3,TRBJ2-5,CATLSGSQETQYF
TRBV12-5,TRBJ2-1,CASGLSVPEQFF
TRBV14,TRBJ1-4,CASSQSVEDYEKLFF
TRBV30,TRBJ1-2,CAWSVQDTLGYTF
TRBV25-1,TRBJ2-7,CASSGGDSRIPYEQYF
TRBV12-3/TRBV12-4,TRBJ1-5,CASSLAWSGLVSQPQHF
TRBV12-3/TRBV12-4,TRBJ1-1,CASSFGATEAFF